One and the same sample provided the 4 T cell receptor beta chains below, sequenced in a study of tumor-infiltrating lymphocytes in primary liver carcinoma. Reverse transcription of roughly 480 ng total RNA with a constant-region primer produced TCR beta cDNA. Nested multiplex PCR, run for three rounds with slightly modified ARM-PCR, yielded TCR beta libraries. The two initial PCR rounds, 9 to 11 cycles each, used TRBV1-TRBV30 forward and C-beta reverse primers. MiXCR, applied by TCRdb to the multiplex PCR reads, yields one record per CDR3 protein. The profile covers fewer than 350,000 distinct CDR3 sequences, with less than 65% appearing a single time and about 6.5% taken by the ten largest. RNA was extracted from whole blood without cell sorting, alongside germline DNA. Specimen: peripheral blood. The source is a man aged 35-49 years with primary liver carcinoma and hepatitis B virus infection.

This clonotype was seen a single time. It may be a read error: a sequence one base away is much more abundant. This chain uses TRBV6-5 with TRBJ2-7; no definite D call. The length of the CDR3 is 16 residues. Germline values: CDR1 MNHEY, CDR2 SVGAGI. V lost 0 bases, J lost 0 bases, and 12 bases lay in between. Written as DNA, the CDR3 is TGTGCCAGCAGTTACTCGGAGCCGTGGCTCTCCTACGAGCAGTACTTC. This sequence encodes CASSYSEPWLSYEQYF.

Only a few counts were recorded for this clonotype. This sequence joins TRBV19 and TRBJ2-1; tentative D call: TRBD1 (7 bases). This CDR3 region has 15 residues. Trimming removed 7 bases at V and 5 bases at J, with 18 bases between. CDR1 and CDR2 (germline): LNHDA, SQIVND (reference sequence). The CDR3 region is CASTPQGGRDNEQFF. CDR3 bases: TGTGCCAGTACTCCTCAGGGGGGAAGGGACAATGAGCAGTTCTTC.

About this clonotype itself: This sequence may be a read error, since a much larger clone differs from it by one base. The chain carries TRBV12-3 or TRBV12-4 and TRBJ1-2; D perhaps matches TRBD1 (5 bases). This CDR3 spans 15 amino acids. CDR3 sequence reads: CGSRDRDLANYGYTF. The CDR3, as DNA: TGTGGCAGCAGAGACCGGGACTTAGCTAACTATGGCTACACCTTC.

A remark on this clonotype: This sequence may be a read error, since a much larger clone differs from it by one base. The rearrangement joins TRBV6-5 to TRBJ1-1, with a possible D match to TRBD1 (5 bases). The CDR3 is 13 amino acids. Germline CDR1 and CDR2: MNHEY and SVGAGI. The V end was cut by 10 bases, the J end by 0 bases, with 12 bases between. CDR3 bases: TGTGCCATCGGGCAGGGAATGAACACTGAAGCTTTCTTT. Amino acids: CAIGQGMNTEAFF.